This entry concerns a single T cell receptor beta chain. The target antigen is unknown. Compared with germline, one end of the junction differs, possibly owing to a read error. Germline V gene sequence: CDR1 ENHRY, CDR2 SYGVKD. The CDR3 is made up of 13 amino acids. This sample was included in a study of CD8+CD57+ T cells in acquired aplastic anemia. Study results and caveats: Any difference that existed in CD8+ Simpson's diversity between patients and controls was not significant. About 27 shared CD8+ CDR3s appeared highly expressed within patients' immunodominant clones.

The use of genomic DNA as template underpinned the TCR beta VDJ and CDR3 profiling. TCRdb independently ran MiXCR on the reads; one entry per CDR3 protein. The sample carries fewer than 250,000 distinct CDR3 sequences, around half recorded once. Previously, flow cytometry had revealed CD8+CD57+ cell expansion in the patients chosen for sequencing. The cohort consisted entirely of patients having severe acquired aplastic anemia. This TCR was recovered from a human donor with aplastic anemia. The chain couples TRBV10-3 to TRBJ2-7, with a tentative D call TRBD1 (5 bases). The sample taken for sequencing was sorted CD4+, CD8+, or CD8+CD57+ T cells (not recorded which) from PBMCs. The CDR3 is CAISGLDSYEQYF. In DNA form, the CDR3 reads TGTGCCATCAGTGGGCTAGACAGCTACGAGCAGTACTTT.